Shown below are 3 T cell receptor beta chains from a single sample sequenced in a study of T-cell memory formation after mild COVID-19. Using its own MiXCR run on the 5' RACE reads, TCRdb lists one record per CDR3 protein. The sample has 44,000 or so distinct CDR3 sequences, 9.5% seen once. The specimen sequenced was PBMCs or a T cell subset sorted from them (not recorded which). The receptors here all came from an adult woman who had mild COVID-19 (a few samples of this study predate the infection). Cell type and time point are not known.

This rearrangement joins TRBV12-3 or TRBV12-4 to TRBJ2-1; 7 bases align to TRBD2. V trimming: 3 bases; J trimming: 2 bases; junction bases outside the gene matches: 7. There are 16 residues in the CDR3. CDR3 loop: CASSLFSGFTYNEQFF. As DNA, the CDR3 is TGTGCCAGCAGTTTGTTTAGCGGGTTTACCTACAATGAGCAGTTCTTC.

The chain uses TRBV5-6 and TRBJ2-5; 12 nucleotides align to TRBD2. J lost 5 bases, V lost 6 bases, and 5 bases had no gene match. There are 14 residues in the CDR3. Germline V gene sequence: CDR1 SGHDT, CDR2 YYEEEE. CDR3 sequence reads: CASISSGGVETQYF. The CDR3 region has the DNA TGTGCCAGCATCTCTAGCGGGGGGGTGGAGACCCAGTACTTC.

This clonotype has ten or more counts. J is TRBJ2-7 and V is TRBV20-1, with no clear D. Trimming left V 6 bases short and J 1 base short, with 7 bases between. CDR1 is DFQATT and CDR2 is SNEGSKA in the germline V gene (reference sequence). This CDR3 is built from 11 residues. DNA for the CDR3: TGCAGTGCGCTCAGATCCTACGAGCAGTACTTC. It yields the protein CSALRSYEQYF.